This T cell receptor (beta chain) comes out of a study of OX40 agonist ivuxolimab in advanced cancers. Turning to the overall study: Ivuxolimab was an agonistic, fully human IgG2 monoclonal antibody directed against OX40 (CD134), a costimulatory receptor. Intravenous ivuxolimab was administered to patients every 2 weeks at six dose levels: 0.01, 0.1, 0.3, 1.5, 3 and 10 mg/kg. Among the 50 to 55 dose-escalation patients, around 19 had hepatocellular carcinoma, about 15 melanoma, 9 renal cell carcinoma and 9 head and neck cancer. A male proportion of nearly 85% and a mean age of 60 years, ranging from 23 to 79, were recorded for the dose-escalation cohort. Prior anti-PD-1, anti-PD-L1 or anti-CTLA-4 therapy was permitted, and about two fifths of dose-escalation patients had received checkpoint inhibitors. Three dose-escalation patients achieved partial responses, one with hepatocellular carcinoma and two with cutaneous melanoma. Peripheral TCRbeta sequencing was intended to test whether TCR sequence diversity was altered and clonal T-cell expansion was caused by ivuxolimab. The monotherapy dose-escalation portion (N ≈ 56 patients) of the phase I ivuxolimab trial is reported in the paper.

The trial excluded patients who had a history of autoimmune disease or were on systemic immunosuppression. Peripheral blood for TCR sequencing was collected from all dose cohorts at baseline, on cycle 4 day 1, and on cycle 7 day 1. The samples were taken from a phase I, first-in-human, multicenter, open-label dose-escalation trial of ivuxolimab. The trial enrolled adults with locally advanced or metastatic head and neck squamous cell, hepatocellular, melanoma or renal cell carcinoma. Before TCR sequencing, CD4+ and CD8+ T cells were separately sorted from peripheral blood. In regard to this clone: No antigen is known for it. No much larger clone exists at a distance of one base, and base qualities are not known.

V drops 3 bases and J drops 3 bases, leaving 8 bases in between. CDR1 is given as WNHNN and CDR2 as SYGVQD, both from the germline V gene (reference sequence). The CDR3 starts with the cysteine, ends with the phenylalanine, and has 13 residues. The sequence is cut down to CDR3 DNA, 39 bases in frame from base 1. For sequencing of the TCRbeta CDR3 region, genomic DNA was extracted from the sorted cells. TCRbeta CDR3 regions were sequenced using the immunoSEQ Assay. Held by TCRdb, this immuneACCESS table contains in-frame sequences only and omits some clones. Under half of the omission traces to an unresolved V gene where checked; the cause of the rest is unknown. Counted in this sample were over 65,000 clones; approximately 90% of them appeared once. The ten largest make up 0.25% to 0.3% of the sample. Here is what the overall study found, with its caveats: After ivuxolimab, expanded clones were on average more numerous among CD8+ T cells than among CD4+ T cells. At doses from 0.1 to 3.0 mg/kg, clonal expansion was seen in both CD4+ and CD8+ blood T cells between baseline and week 6. In partial responders in the 0.1-3.0 mg/kg groups, normalized peripheral clonal expansion was found to be among the lowest, especially among CD8+ T cells. The antigen specificity of the peripheral T cells that underwent clonal expansion was not determined. Low levels of normalized T-cell clonal expansion were also seen in some nonresponding patients.

This receptor was identified in an adult with an advanced solid tumor such as melanoma, head and neck, liver or kidney cancer. The chain employs TRBV10-1 and TRBJ2-5; D gene: possibly TRBD2, on 6 matching bases. Sequencing used CD4+ or CD8+ T cells sorted from blood, obtained in a trial of the OX40 agonist ivuxolimab. The CDR3 region has the sequence CASSDGGKETQYF. The DNA is TGCGCCAGCAGTGATGGAGGGAAAGAGACCCAGTACTTC.